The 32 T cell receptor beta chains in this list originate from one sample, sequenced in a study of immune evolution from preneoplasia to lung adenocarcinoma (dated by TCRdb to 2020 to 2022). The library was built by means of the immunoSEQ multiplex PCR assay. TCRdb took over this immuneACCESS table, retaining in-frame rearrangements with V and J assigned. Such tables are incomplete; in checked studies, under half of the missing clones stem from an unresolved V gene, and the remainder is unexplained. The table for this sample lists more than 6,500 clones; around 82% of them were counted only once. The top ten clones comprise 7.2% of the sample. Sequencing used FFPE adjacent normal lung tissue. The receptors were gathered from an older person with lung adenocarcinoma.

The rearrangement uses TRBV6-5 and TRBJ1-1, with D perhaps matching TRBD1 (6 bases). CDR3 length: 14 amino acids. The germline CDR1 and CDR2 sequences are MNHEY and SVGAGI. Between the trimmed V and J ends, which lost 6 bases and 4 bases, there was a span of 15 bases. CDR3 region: CASRRTGLFTEAFF. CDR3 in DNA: TGTGCCAGCAGGCGAACAGGGTTGTTCACTGAAGCTTTCTTT.

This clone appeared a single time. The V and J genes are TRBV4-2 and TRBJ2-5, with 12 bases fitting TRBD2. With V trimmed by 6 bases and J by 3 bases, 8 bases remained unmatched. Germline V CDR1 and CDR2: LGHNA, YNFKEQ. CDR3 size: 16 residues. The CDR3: CASSRTSGGREETQYF. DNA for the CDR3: TGTGCCAGCAGTCGCACTAGCGGGGGGCGGGAAGAGACCCAGTACTTC.

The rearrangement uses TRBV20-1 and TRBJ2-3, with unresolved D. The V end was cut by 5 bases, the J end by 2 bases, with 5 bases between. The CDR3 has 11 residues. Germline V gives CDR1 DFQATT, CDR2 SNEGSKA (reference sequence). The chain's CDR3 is CSAGTTDTQYF. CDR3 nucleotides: TGCAGTGCTGGTACCACAGATACGCAGTATTTT.

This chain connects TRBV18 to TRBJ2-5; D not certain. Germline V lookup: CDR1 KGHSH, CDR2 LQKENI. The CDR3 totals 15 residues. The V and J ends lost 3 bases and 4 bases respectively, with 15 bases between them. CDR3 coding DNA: TGTGCCAGCTCACCTTCCTCGGGCCCCAGAGAGACCCAGTACTTC. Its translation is CASSPSSGPRETQYF.

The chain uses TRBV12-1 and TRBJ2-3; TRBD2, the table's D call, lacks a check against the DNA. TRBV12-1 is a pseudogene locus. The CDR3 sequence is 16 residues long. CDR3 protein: CASWGLADLSTDTQYF. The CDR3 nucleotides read TGTGCCAGTTGGGGACTAGCCGACCTTAGCACAGATACGCAGTATTTT.

CDR3 protein: CASSPTRTHSYEQYF. The CDR3 DNA follows: TGTGCCAGCAGCCCTACGCGAACTCACTCCTACGAGCAGTACTTC. The chain recombines TRBV9 with TRBJ2-7; D unclear. The CDR3 is made up of 15 amino acids. CDR1 and CDR2 from the germline V gene are SGDLS and YYNGEE. V was clipped by 4 bases and J by 0 bases, with 14 bases between them.

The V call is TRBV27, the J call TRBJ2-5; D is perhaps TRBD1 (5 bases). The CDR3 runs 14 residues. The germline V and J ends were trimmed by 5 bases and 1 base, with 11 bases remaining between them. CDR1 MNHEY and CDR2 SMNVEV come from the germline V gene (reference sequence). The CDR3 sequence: CASSPDTGQETQYF. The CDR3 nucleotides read TGTGCCAGCAGTCCGGATACAGGCCAAGAGACCCAGTACTTC.

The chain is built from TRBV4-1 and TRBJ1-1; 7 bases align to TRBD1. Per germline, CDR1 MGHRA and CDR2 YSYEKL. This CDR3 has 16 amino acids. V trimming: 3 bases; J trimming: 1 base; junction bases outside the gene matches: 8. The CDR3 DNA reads TGCGCCAGCAGCCAGAGCCCGGGACAGAAGAACACTGAAGCTTTCTTT. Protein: CASSQSPGQKNTEAFF.

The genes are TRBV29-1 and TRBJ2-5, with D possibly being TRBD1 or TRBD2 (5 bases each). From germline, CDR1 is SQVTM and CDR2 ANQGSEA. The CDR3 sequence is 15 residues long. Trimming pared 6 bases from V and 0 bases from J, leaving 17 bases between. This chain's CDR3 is CSVRGSAGNQETQYF. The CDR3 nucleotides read TGCAGCGTCCGGGGAAGTGCAGGGAACCAAGAGACCCAGTACTTC.

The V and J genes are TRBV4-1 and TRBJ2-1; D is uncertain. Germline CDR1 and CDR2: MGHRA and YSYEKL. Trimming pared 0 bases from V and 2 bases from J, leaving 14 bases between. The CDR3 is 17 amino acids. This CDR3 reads CASSQDLATRTYNEQFF. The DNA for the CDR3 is TGCGCCAGCAGCCAAGATCTGGCGACAAGGACCTACAATGAGCAGTTCTTC.

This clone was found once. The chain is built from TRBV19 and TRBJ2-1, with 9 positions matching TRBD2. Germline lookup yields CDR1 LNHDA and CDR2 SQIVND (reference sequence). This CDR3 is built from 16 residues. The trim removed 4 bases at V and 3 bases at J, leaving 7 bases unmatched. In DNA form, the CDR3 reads TGTGCCAGTAGTAGAGTATCTAGCGGGGACTACAATGAGCAGTTCTTC. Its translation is CASSRVSSGDYNEQFF. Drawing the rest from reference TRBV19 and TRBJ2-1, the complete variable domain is DGGITQSPKYLFRKEGQNVTLSCEQNLNHDAMYWYRQDPGQGLRLIYYSQIVNDFQKGDIAEGYSVSREKKESFPLTVTSAQKNPTAFYLCASSRVSSGDYNEQFFGPGTRLTVL.

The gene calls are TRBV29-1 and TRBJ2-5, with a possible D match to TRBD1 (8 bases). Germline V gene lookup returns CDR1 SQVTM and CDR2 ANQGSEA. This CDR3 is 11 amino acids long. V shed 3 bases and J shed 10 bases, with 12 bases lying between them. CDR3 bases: TGCAGCGTTGAGGACAGGGAGGGCCAGTACTTC. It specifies CSVEDREGQYF. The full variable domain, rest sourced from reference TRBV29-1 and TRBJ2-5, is SAVISQKPSRDICQRGTSLTIQCQVDSQVTMMFWYRQQPGQSLTLIATANQGSEATYESGFVIDKFPISRPNLTFSTLTVSNMSPEDSSIYLCSVEDREGQYFGPGTRLLVL.

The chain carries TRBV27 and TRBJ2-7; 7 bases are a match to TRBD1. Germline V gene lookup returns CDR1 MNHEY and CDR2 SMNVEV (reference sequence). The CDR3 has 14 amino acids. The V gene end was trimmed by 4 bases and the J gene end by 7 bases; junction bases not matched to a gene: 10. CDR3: CASSSTSTGWEQYF. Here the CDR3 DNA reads TGTGCCAGCAGTTCCACCTCGACAGGGTGGGAGCAGTACTTC.

CDR3 DNA: TGTGCCAGCAGTCCCGCGGGACAGCCCCCCTACGAGCAGTACTTC. Translating gives CASSPAGQPPYEQYF. The chain joins TRBV28 to TRBJ2-7; a possible D gene is TRBD1 (7 bases). The CDR3 is 15 residues long. Germline V gives CDR1 MDHEN, CDR2 SYDVKM. Between the trimmed V and J ends, which lost 5 bases and 2 bases, there was a span of 16 bases.

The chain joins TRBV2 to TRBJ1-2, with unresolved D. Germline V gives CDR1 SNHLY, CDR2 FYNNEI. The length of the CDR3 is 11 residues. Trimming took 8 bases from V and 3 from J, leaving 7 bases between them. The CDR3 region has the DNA TGTGCCAGCGCGGCGTACTATGGCTACACCTTC. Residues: CASAAYYGYTF. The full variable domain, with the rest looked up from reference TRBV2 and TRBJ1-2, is EPEVTQTPSHQVTQMGQEVILRCVPISNHLYFYWYRQILGQKVEFLVSFYNNEISEKSEIFDDQFSVERPDGSNFTLKIRSTKLEDSAMYFCASAAYYGYTFGSGTRLTVV.

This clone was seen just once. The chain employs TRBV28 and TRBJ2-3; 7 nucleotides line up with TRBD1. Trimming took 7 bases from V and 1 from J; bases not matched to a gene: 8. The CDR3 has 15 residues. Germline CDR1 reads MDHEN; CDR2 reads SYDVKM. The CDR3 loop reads CASNRGGAGTDTQYF. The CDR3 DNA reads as TGTGCCAGCAATCGAGGGGGCGCAGGCACAGATACGCAGTATTTT.

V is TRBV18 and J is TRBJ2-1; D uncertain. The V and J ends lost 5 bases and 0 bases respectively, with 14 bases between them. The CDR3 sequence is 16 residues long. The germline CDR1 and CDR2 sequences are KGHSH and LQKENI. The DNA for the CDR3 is TGTGCCAGCTCAGTCCTGATTGGGAACTCCTACAATGAGCAGTTCTTC. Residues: CASSVLIGNSYNEQFF.

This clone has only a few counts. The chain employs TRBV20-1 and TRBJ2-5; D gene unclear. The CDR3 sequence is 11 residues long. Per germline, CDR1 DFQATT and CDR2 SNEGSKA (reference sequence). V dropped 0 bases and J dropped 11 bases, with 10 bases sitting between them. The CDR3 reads CSARDLRWQYF. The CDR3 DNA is TGCAGTGCTAGAGATCTGAGGTGGCAGTACTTC.

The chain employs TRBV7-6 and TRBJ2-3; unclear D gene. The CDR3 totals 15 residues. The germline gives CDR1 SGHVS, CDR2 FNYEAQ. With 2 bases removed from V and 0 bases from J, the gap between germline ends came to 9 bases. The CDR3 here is CASSLQVTSTDTQYF. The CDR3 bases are TGTGCCAGCAGCTTACAGGTCACTAGCACAGATACGCAGTATTTT.

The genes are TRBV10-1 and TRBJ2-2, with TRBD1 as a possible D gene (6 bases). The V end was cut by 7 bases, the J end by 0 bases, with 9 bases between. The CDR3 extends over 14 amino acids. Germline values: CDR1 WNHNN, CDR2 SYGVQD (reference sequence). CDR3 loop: CASKGEPNTGELFF. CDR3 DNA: TGCGCCAGCAAGGGGGAACCGAACACCGGGGAGCTGTTTTTT.

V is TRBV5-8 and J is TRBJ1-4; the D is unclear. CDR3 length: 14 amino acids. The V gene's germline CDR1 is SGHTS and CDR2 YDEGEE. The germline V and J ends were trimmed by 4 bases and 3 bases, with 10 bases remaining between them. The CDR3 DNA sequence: TGTGCCAGCAGCCTAGGGAGCGCTAATGAAAAACTGTTTTTT. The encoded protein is CASSLGSANEKLFF.

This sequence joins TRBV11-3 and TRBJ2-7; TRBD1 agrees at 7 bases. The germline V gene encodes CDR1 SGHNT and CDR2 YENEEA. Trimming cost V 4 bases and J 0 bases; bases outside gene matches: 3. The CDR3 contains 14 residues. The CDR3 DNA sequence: TGTGCCAGCAGCTACCGGGACAGCTCCTACGAGCAGTACTTC. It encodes CASSYRDSSYEQYF.

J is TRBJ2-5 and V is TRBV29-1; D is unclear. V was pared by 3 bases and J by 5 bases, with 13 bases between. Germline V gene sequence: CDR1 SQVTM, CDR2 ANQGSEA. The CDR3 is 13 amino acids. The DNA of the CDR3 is TGCAGCGTTGATTTTGTGTTCGGGGAGACCCAGTACTTC. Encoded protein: CSVDFVFGETQYF.

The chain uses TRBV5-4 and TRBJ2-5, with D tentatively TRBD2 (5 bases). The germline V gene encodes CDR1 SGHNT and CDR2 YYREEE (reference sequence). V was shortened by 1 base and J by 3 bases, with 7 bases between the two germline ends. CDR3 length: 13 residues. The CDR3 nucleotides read TGTGCCAGCAGCTTGCAGACTAAAGAGACCCAGTACTTC. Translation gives CASSLQTKETQYF.

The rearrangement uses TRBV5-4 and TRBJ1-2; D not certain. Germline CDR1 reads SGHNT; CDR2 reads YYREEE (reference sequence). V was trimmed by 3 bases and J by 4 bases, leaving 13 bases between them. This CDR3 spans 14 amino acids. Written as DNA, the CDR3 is TGTGCCAGCAGCTCGCTACCGGCCGGCTATGGCTACACCTTC. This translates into CASSSLPAGYGYTF.

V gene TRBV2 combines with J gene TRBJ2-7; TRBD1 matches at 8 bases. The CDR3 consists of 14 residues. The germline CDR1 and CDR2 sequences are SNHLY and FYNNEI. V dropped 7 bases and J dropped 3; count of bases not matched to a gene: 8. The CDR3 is CASKRTGPIYEQYF. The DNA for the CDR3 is TGTGCCAGCAAGAGGACAGGGCCCATCTACGAGCAGTACTTC.

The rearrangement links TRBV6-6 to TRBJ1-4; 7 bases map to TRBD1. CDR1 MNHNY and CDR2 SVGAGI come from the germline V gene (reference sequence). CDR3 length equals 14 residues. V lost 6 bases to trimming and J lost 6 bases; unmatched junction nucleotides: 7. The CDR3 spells CASREGQKYEKLFF. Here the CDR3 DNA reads TGTGCCAGCAGAGAGGGACAGAAGTATGAAAAACTGTTTTTT.

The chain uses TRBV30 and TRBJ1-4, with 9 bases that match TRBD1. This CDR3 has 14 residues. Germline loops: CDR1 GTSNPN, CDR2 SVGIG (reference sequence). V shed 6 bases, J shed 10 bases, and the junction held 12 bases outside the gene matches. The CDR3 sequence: CACDPGQGKGKLFF. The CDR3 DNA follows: TGTGCCTGCGACCCGGGACAGGGAAAGGGAAAACTGTTTTTT.

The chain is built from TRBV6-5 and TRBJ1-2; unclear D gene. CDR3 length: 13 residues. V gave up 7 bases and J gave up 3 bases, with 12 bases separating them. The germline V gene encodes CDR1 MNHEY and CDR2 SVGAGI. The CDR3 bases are TGTGCCAGCATGAAGGGTCGATACTATGGCTACACCTTC. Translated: CASMKGRYYGYTF.

The CDR3 spells CSARVHYEQYF. In DNA form, the CDR3 reads TGCAGTGCTAGAGTTCATTACGAGCAGTACTTC. The V gene is TRBV20-1, the J gene TRBJ2-7; D gene ambiguous. The V end lost 1 base, the J end lost 4 bases, and 5 bases lay between the germline ends. Germline lookup yields CDR1 DFQATT and CDR2 SNEGSKA (reference sequence). The CDR3 runs 11 residues.

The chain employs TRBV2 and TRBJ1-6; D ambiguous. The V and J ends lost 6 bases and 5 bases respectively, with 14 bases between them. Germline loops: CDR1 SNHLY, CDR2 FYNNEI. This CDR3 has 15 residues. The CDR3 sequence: CASRKAPTDNSPLHF. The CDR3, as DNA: TGTGCCAGCAGGAAGGCGCCGACTGATAATTCACCCCTCCACTTT.

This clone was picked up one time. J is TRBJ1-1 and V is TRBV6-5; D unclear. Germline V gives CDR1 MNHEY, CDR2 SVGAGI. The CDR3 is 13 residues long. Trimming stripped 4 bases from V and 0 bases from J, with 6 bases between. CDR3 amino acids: CASSSPMNTEAFF. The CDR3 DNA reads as TGTGCCAGCAGTTCCCCTATGAACACTGAAGCTTTCTTT.